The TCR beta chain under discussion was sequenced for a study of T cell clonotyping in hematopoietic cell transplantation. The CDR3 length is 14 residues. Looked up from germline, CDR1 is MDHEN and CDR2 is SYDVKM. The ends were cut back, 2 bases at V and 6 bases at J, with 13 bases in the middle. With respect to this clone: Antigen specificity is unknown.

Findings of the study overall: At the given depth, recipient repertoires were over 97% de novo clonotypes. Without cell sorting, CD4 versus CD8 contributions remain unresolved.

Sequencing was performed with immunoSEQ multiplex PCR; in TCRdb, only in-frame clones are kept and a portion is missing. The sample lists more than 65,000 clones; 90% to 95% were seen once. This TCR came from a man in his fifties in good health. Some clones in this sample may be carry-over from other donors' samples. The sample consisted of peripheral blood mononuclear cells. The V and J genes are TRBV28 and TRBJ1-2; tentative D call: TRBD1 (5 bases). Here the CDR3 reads CASSLGGGAHGYTF. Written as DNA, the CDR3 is TGTGCCAGCAGTTTAGGCGGCGGGGCCCATGGCTACACCTTC.